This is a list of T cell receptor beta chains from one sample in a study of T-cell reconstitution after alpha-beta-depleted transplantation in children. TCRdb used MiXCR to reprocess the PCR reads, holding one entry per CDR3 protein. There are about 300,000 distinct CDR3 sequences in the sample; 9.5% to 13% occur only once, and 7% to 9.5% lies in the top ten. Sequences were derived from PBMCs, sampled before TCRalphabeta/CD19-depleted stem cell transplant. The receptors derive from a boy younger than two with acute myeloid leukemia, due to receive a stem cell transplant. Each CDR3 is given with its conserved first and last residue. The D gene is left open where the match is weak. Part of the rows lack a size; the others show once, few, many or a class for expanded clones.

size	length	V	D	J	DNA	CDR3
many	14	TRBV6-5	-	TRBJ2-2	TGTGCCAGCAGTTACCAGACTAGGACGGGGGAGCTGTTTTTT	CASSYQTRTGELFF
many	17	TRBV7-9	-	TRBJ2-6	TGTGCCAGCAGCTTAGAAGACACCCCCTCTGGGGCCAACGTCCTGACTTTC	CASSLEDTPSGANVLTF
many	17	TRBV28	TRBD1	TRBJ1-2	TGTGCCAGCAGTTCCGCCGGGACAGGGGGCTTATATTATGGCTACACCTTC	CASSSAGTGGLYYGYTF
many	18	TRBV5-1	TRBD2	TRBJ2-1	TGCGCCAGCAGCCCCGGGACTAGCGGGAGCCGGACCTACAATGAGCAGTTCTTC	CASSPGTSGSRTYNEQFF
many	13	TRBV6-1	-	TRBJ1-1	TGTGCCAGCAGTCCGGACTCCTTTAATAAAGCTTTCTTT	CASSPDSFNKAFF
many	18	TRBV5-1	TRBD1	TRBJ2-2	TGCGCCAGCAGCTCTGCCGCAGGACAGGGGTCCCTCACCGGGGAGCTGTTTTTT	CASSSAAGQGSLTGELFF
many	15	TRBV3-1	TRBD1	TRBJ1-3	TGTGCCAGCAGCCGTTCCGGGACAGCTGGAAACACCATATATTTT	CASSRSGTAGNTIYF
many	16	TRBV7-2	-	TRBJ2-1	TGTGCCAGCAGCCCAACGCGTAGCGGCTCCTACAATGAGCAGTTCTTC	CASSPTRSGSYNEQFF
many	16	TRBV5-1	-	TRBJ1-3	TGCGCCAGCAGCTTGGACGATCCATTCTCTGGAAACACCATATATTTT	CASSLDDPFSGNTIYF
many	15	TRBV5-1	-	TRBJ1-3	TGCGCCAGCAGCGATGGACAGCTATCTGGAAACACCATATATTTT	CASSDGQLSGNTIYF
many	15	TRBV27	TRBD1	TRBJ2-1	TGTGCCAGCAGTTCCCCTCAGGGGGTCCCCAATGAGCAGTTCTTC	CASSSPQGVPNEQFF
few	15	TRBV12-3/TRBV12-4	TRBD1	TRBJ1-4	TGTGCCAGCAGTTCTTGGGACAGACAGAATGAAAAACTGTTTTTT	CASSSWDRQNEKLFF
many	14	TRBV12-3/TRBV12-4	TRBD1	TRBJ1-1	TGTGCCAGCAGGGCAAGGACAGGGGCCACTGAAGCTTTCTTT	CASRARTGATEAFF
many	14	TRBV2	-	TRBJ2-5	TGTGCCAGCACGGTAGCCTTCAACCAAGAGACCCAGTACTTC	CASTVAFNQETQYF
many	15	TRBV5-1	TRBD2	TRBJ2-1	TGCGCCAGCAGCTTGCCGCGGACCGGGGGGGGTGAGCAGTTCTTC	CASSLPRTGGGEQFF
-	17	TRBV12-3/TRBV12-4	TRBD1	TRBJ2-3	TGTGCCAGCAGTTTCCTGAACAGGGGGCTTGGAACAGATACGCAGTATTTT	CASSFLNRGLGTDTQYF
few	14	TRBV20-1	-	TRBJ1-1	TGCAGTGCTCGGCACTTTTCGGGGGCGCCTGAAGCTTTCTTT	CSARHFSGAPEAFF
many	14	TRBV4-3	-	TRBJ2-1	TGCGCCAGCAGCCCCACGGCGGGGTACAATGAGCAGTTCTTC	CASSPTAGYNEQFF
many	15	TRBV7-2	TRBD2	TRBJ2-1	TGTGCCAGCAGCTTACTAGCGGGGGGCTACAATGAGCAGTTCTTC	CASSLLAGGYNEQFF
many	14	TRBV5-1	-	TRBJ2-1	TGCGCCAGCAGGTTGGGGGCACAATCCAATGAGCAGTTCTTC	CASRLGAQSNEQFF
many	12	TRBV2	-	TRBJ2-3	TGTGCCAGCAGCCCGGACGCCTATACGCAGTATTTT	CASSPDAYTQYF
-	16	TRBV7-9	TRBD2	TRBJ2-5	TGTGCCAGCAGCACGACTAGCGGCCATTTGGGGGAGACCCAGTACTTC	CASSTTSGHLGETQYF
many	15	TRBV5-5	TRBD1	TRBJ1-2	TGTGCCAGCAGCTACCCCGGGACAGATTTCTATGGCTACACCTTC	CASSYPGTDFYGYTF
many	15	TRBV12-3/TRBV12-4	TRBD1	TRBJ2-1	TGTGCCAGCACCCGGACAGGGGGCTCCTACAATGAGCAGTTCTTC	CASTRTGGSYNEQFF
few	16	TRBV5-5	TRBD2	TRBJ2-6	TGTGCCAGCAGCTTGCGAGCGGGGAATGGGGCCAACGTCCTGACTTTC	CASSLRAGNGANVLTF
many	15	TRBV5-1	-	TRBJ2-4	TGCGCCAGCAGCCCCAGTAGCTTGGCCAAAAACATTCAGTACTTC	CASSPSSLAKNIQYF
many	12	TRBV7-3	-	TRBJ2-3	TGTGCCAGCAGCAGAATGGATGATACGCAGTATTTT	CASSRMDDTQYF